These T cell receptor beta chains were read from a single sample in a study of technical replicates of blood from several donors. Clones were sequenced by immunoSEQ multiplex PCR, and TCRdb holds only the in-frame ones, with some missing. Of some 87,000 clones in the sample, 97% were seen once. Sequencing was performed on T cells isolated from PBMCs. The origin of the receptors is a human donor in good health. CDR3s include the opening cysteine and the closing phenylalanine or tryptophan. The D gene is left open where the match is weak. Size is omitted from some rows. Given values are once, few, many or a class for expanded clones.

CDR3aa: CASSPDRSSTDTQYF; CDR3nt: TGCGCCAGCAGCCCCGACAGGTCTAGCACAGATACGCAGTATTTT; v_gene: TRBV5-1; d_gene: -; abundance: -; j_gene: TRBJ2-3
CDR3aa: CATSREEDFSNTGELFF; CDR3nt: TGTGCCACCAGCAGAGAGGAGGACTTCTCGAACACCGGGGAGCTGTTTTTT; v_gene: TRBV15; d_gene: -; abundance: -; j_gene: TRBJ2-2
CDR3aa: CASRPGTGEVGEQFF; CDR3nt: TGTGCCAGCAGGCCCGGGACAGGGGAGGTGGGTGAGCAGTTCTTC; v_gene: TRBV2; d_gene: TRBD1; abundance: -; j_gene: TRBJ2-1
CDR3aa: CSAGDRSTGELFF; CDR3nt: TGCAGCGCAGGGGACAGGTCCACCGGGGAGCTGTTTTTT; v_gene: TRBV29-1; d_gene: TRBD1; abundance: -; j_gene: TRBJ2-2
CDR3aa: CASSVASGMIHGYTF; CDR3nt: TGTGCCAGCAGTGTTGCATCGGGAATGATTCATGGCTACACCTTC; v_gene: TRBV6-1; d_gene: -; abundance: -; j_gene: TRBJ1-2
CDR3aa: CASGGRETRLGEQYF; CDR3nt: TGTGCCTCCGGGGGGCGGGAGACCCGCCTCGGCGAGCAGTACTTC; v_gene: TRBV7-9; d_gene: -; abundance: -; j_gene: TRBJ2-7
CDR3aa: CASSLSPLPRAYEQYF; CDR3nt: TGTGCCAGCAGCCTCTCACCCTTACCGAGAGCCTACGAGCAGTACTTC; v_gene: TRBV7-8; d_gene: -; abundance: -; j_gene: TRBJ2-7
CDR3aa: CASSLTLDGTEAFF; CDR3nt: TGTGCCAGCAGCTTAACCCTAGATGGCACTGAAGCTTTCTTT; v_gene: TRBV5-4; d_gene: -; abundance: -; j_gene: TRBJ1-1
CDR3aa: CASSARRMGGTAFF; CDR3nt: TGTGCCAGCAGCGCCCGACGCATGGGGGGGACAGCTTTCTTT; v_gene: TRBV9; d_gene: -; abundance: -; j_gene: TRBJ1-1
CDR3aa: CASGETSAREQYF; CDR3nt: TGTGCCAGTGGCGAGACTAGCGCTCGCGAGCAGTACTTC; v_gene: TRBV19; d_gene: TRBD2; abundance: -; j_gene: TRBJ2-7
CDR3aa: CASSLGGFRPNEQFF; CDR3nt: TGTGCCAGCAGCCTCGGGGGATTCCGCCCCAATGAGCAGTTCTTC; v_gene: TRBV7-9; d_gene: -; abundance: -; j_gene: TRBJ2-1
CDR3aa: CASSGQERRAFF; CDR3nt: TGTGCCAGCAGTGGACAGGAGAGGCGAGCTTTCTTT; v_gene: TRBV2; d_gene: -; abundance: -; j_gene: TRBJ1-1
CDR3aa: CASSSGQSSYNEQFF; CDR3nt: TGCGCCAGCAGCTCCGGACAGAGCTCCTACAATGAGCAGTTCTTC; v_gene: TRBV5-1; d_gene: -; abundance: -; j_gene: TRBJ2-1
CDR3aa: CASSLAGIYEQYF; CDR3nt: TGCGCCAGCAGCTTAGCAGGGATCTACGAGCAGTACTTC; v_gene: TRBV5-1; d_gene: -; abundance: -; j_gene: TRBJ2-7
CDR3aa: CASSDKFYEQYF; CDR3nt: TGTGCCAGCAGTGACAAATTCTACGAGCAGTACTTC; v_gene: TRBV2; d_gene: -; abundance: -; j_gene: TRBJ2-7
CDR3aa: CASSFSGTAVSYEQYF; CDR3nt: TGTGCCAGCAGTTTCTCCGGGACAGCTGTCTCCTACGAGCAGTACTTC; v_gene: TRBV27; d_gene: TRBD1; abundance: -; j_gene: TRBJ2-7
CDR3aa: CASSVSQAGGEQYF; CDR3nt: TGTGCCAGCAGCGTAAGTCAGGCGGGAGGCGAGCAGTACTTC; v_gene: TRBV9; d_gene: TRBD2; abundance: -; j_gene: TRBJ2-7
CDR3aa: CASTPLGGRTNYEQYF; CDR3nt: TGTGCCAGCACCCCATTGGGCGGGAGGACCAACTACGAGCAGTACTTC; v_gene: TRBV28; d_gene: TRBD2; abundance: -; j_gene: TRBJ2-7
CDR3aa: CASRGGGPLYEQYF; CDR3nt: TGTGCCAGCAGAGGCGGGGGGCCTCTCTACGAGCAGTACTTC; v_gene: TRBV27; d_gene: TRBD2; abundance: -; j_gene: TRBJ2-7
CDR3aa: CASSLFFAGSYEQYF; CDR3nt: TGTGCCAGCAGCTTGTTCTTCGCGGGGTCCTACGAGCAGTACTTC; v_gene: TRBV5-4; d_gene: -; abundance: -; j_gene: TRBJ2-7
CDR3aa: CAWSAVPLSGNTIYF; CDR3nt: TGTGCCTGGAGTGCGGTGCCGCTCTCTGGAAACACCATATATTTT; v_gene: TRBV30; d_gene: -; abundance: once; j_gene: TRBJ1-3
CDR3aa: CASSQTGLASGEQFF; CDR3nt: TGTGCCAGCAGTCAAACCGGACTAGCTTCCGGTGAGCAGTTCTTC; v_gene: TRBV6-4; d_gene: TRBD2; abundance: -; j_gene: TRBJ2-1
CDR3aa: CASSLGLAIYEQFF; CDR3nt: TGTGCCAGCAGCTTGGGACTAGCGATTTATGAGCAGTTCTTC; v_gene: TRBV5-6; d_gene: TRBD2; abundance: -; j_gene: TRBJ2-1
CDR3aa: CASSSFGDRGGELFF; CDR3nt: TGTGCCAGCAGTTCCTTCGGTGACCGAGGAGGGGAGCTGTTTTTT; v_gene: TRBV7-9; d_gene: -; abundance: -; j_gene: TRBJ2-2
CDR3aa: CASSEVGPGELFF; CDR3nt: TGTGCCAGCAGTGAAGTGGGCCCCGGGGAGCTGTTTTTT; v_gene: TRBV2; d_gene: -; abundance: -; j_gene: TRBJ2-2